This is a list of T cell receptor beta chains from one sample in a study of metastatic and nonmetastatic thyroid tumors. Via MiXCR, TCRdb re-called the PCR reads. This sample has approximately 41,000 clones, with 28% found just once. Sequenced sample: blood. The source of these receptors is a male donor with papillary thyroid cancer or a benign thyroid nodule (not recorded which). Some clones in this sample may be carry-over from other donors' samples. The conserved cysteine and the conserved F or W are not part of the CDR3 here. A D gene is named only where the DNA matches it firmly. Part of the rows lack a size; the others show once, few, many or a class for expanded clones.

>-|TRBJ2-3|-|TRBV6-1
ASRPNVGDTQY
>-|TRBJ2-2|TRBD2|TRBV7-8
ASSLGLPGSGELF
>-|TRBJ1-5|-|TRBV28
ASRGGLSNQPQH
>-|TRBJ1-2|-|TRBV6-1
ASSEYPLNDYGYT
>many|TRBJ2-4|-|TRBV19
ASRDGLAKNIQY
>many|TRBJ2-3|-|TRBV20-1
SARDGQFGDTQY
>many|TRBJ1-1|-|TRBV2
ASSDEVWNTEAF
>-|TRBJ2-7|TRBD1|TRBV11-1
ASSIPGTGPYEQY
>-|TRBJ1-5|TRBD1|TRBV28
ATGTGGRQPQH
>few|TRBJ2-7|-|TRBV24-1
ATSDHGAHEQY
>-|TRBJ1-6|TRBD1|TRBV2
ASARQGLTLH
>-|TRBJ1-2|-|TRBV3-1
ASSQDLAGYGYT
>-|TRBJ2-7|-|TRBV6-1
ASRLGLVVEQY
>-|TRBJ2-3|-|TRBV11-2
ASSPVRIATGTQY
>-|TRBJ1-5|-|TRBV20-1
SAREWGGGRGQPQH
>few|TRBJ2-1|-|TRBV6-5
AGVIWRFYNEQF
>many|TRBJ2-2|TRBD2|TRBV11-3
ASSLHGTSGANTGELF
>many|TRBJ2-6|-|TRBV7-2
ASSSFLDRLTGANVLT
>many|TRBJ2-3|TRBD2|TRBV7-7
ASSSGGVTDTQY
>many|TRBJ2-1|-|TRBV20-1
SALHRGGNDEQF
>many|TRBJ2-7|-|TRBV20-1
SARGQADYEQY
>few|TRBJ2-2|TRBD2|TRBV28
ASSLTAGAGAGGELF
>-|TRBJ1-3|-|TRBV18
ASSLETGSGNTIY
>-|TRBJ1-4|TRBD1|TRBV20-1
SARLWDSFNEKLF
>many|TRBJ2-3|TRBD2|TRBV3-1
ASSQDLASGKDTQY
>-|TRBJ1-1|TRBD1|TRBV24-1
ASSDAGQANTEAF
>-|TRBJ1-6|TRBD1|TRBV7-2
ASSFSWLGRGLSPLH
>medium-sized|TRBJ2-7|-|TRBV7-2
ASSLTWGVYEQY
>-|TRBJ1-1|TRBD1|TRBV5-1
ASREQGALGTEAF
>once|TRBJ1-3|TRBD1|TRBV11-2
ASSQGGHISGNTIY